Below, 26 T cell receptor beta chains from the same sample are listed, as sequenced in a study of cytomegalovirus exposure and HLA in healthy donors. Researchers ran the PCR with 60 Vbeta and 13 Jbeta primers. Repertoires were generated with immunoSEQ multiplex PCR, while TCRdb's copy carries only in-frame clones and drops some. This table has 90,000 to 110,000 clones, 83% appearing once. Sequencing was done on a sample of PBMCs. Receptors were obtained from a man between 18 and 29 years old in good health and CMV-seronegative.

Only a few counts were recorded for this clone. This chain connects TRBV6-1 to TRBJ2-7; D perhaps matches TRBD1 (6 bases). Between the trimmed V and J ends, which lost 1 base and 0 bases, there was a span of 19 bases. This CDR3 contains 18 residues. CDR1 and CDR2 (germline): MNHNS, SASEGT. Written as DNA, the CDR3 is TGTGCCAGCAGTGAAGGGATCCCCGGGACATATAGCTCCTACGAGCAGTACTTC. Amino acid sequence: CASSEGIPGTYSSYEQYF.

This clone has a handful of counts. CDR3 DNA sequence: TGCAGCGTTGGGGGCCCGAACACTGAAGCTTTCTTT. Translation: CSVGGPNTEAFF. This chain uses TRBV29-1 with TRBJ1-1; D may be TRBD1 (5 bases). CDR3 length: 12 amino acids. Germline V gene sequence: CDR1 SQVTM, CDR2 ANQGSEA. Trimming cost V 4 bases and J 1 base, with 7 bases left between them.

The chain uses TRBV27 and TRBJ1-1, with D perhaps matching TRBD1 (6 bases). V lost 8 bases and J lost 7, with 11 bases in between. Per the germline V gene, CDR1 is MNHEY and CDR2 is SMNVEV (reference sequence). This CDR3 contains 11 residues. CDR3 region: CASRGGIEAFF. CDR3 sequence (DNA): TGTGCCAGCCGCGGGGGCATTGAAGCTTTCTTT.

J is TRBJ2-6 and V is TRBV27; TRBD1 matches at 7 bases. This CDR3 has 15 residues. Germline V gives CDR1 MNHEY, CDR2 SMNVEV (reference sequence). Losses at the gene ends were 4 bases for V and 2 bases for J; bases not matched to a gene: 2. The CDR3 protein is CASSSQGAGANVLTF. In DNA, the CDR3 is TGTGCCAGCAGTTCGCAGGGGGCTGGGGCCAACGTCCTGACTTTC. Full variable domain (outside the CDR3, taken from reference TRBV27 and TRBJ2-6): EAQVTQNPRYLITVTGKKLTVTCSQNMNHEYMSWYRQDPGLGLRQIYYSMNVEVTDKGDVPEGYKVSRKEKRNFPLILESPSPNQTSLYFCASSSQGAGANVLTFGAGSRLTVL.

The rearrangement uses TRBV7-9 and TRBJ1-1; D gene uncertain. V lost 0 bases and J 8 bases, leaving 10 bases between the germline ends. Germline V gene sequence: CDR1 SEHNR, CDR2 FQNEAQ (reference sequence). The CDR3 totals 13 residues. The CDR3 coding sequence is TGTGCCAGCAGCTTAGCATTCAGTATCGAAGCTTTCTTT. Protein product: CASSLAFSIEAFF.

This chain links TRBV10-3 with TRBJ2-7, with TRBD2 matching over 8 bases. The CDR3 extends over 16 amino acids. Germline CDR1 ENHRY, CDR2 SYGVKD. The V gene end was trimmed by 4 bases and the J gene end by 3 bases; junction bases not matched to a gene: 11. CDR3 amino acids: CAISVGLGREVYEQYF. The CDR3 region has the DNA TGTGCCATCAGTGTAGGACTAGGGCGGGAGGTCTACGAGCAGTACTTC.

V is TRBV28 and J is TRBJ2-7, with D unclear. Deletions cut 3 bases from V and 3 bases from J, with 3 bases between. Germline V gene sequence: CDR1 MDHEN, CDR2 SYDVKM. The CDR3 extends over 11 amino acids. The CDR3 region has the DNA TGTGCCAGCAGTTTTATCTACGAGCAGTACTTC. Protein product: CASSFIYEQYF. Using reference TRBV28 and TRBJ2-7 for the parts outside the CDR3, the full variable domain is DVKVTQSSRYLVKRTGEKVFLECVQDMDHENMFWYRQDPGLGLRLIYFSYDVKMKEKGDIPEGYSVSREKKERFSLILESASTNQTSMYLCASSFIYEQYFGPGTRLTVT.

The V and J genes are TRBV5-1 and TRBJ2-6, with D perhaps TRBD1 (6 bases). The germline V gene encodes CDR1 SGHRS and CDR2 YFSETQ. This CDR3 has 17 residues. The V end was cut by 4 bases, the J end by 0 bases, with 14 bases between. CDR3: CASSLRDTLSGANVLTF. CDR3 DNA sequence: TGCGCCAGCAGCCTCCGGGACACTCTCTCTGGGGCCAACGTCCTGACTTTC.

J is TRBJ2-7 and V is TRBV7-2; TRBD1 might be the D (5 bases). V was trimmed by 7 bases and J by 2 bases, leaving 15 bases between them. The CDR3 loop spans 14 amino acids. Germline CDR1 and CDR2: SGHTA and FQGNSA. The CDR3 protein is CASNRQFEPYEQYF. DNA for the CDR3: TGTGCCAGCAATCGACAGTTCGAACCCTACGAGCAGTACTTC.

The CDR3 protein is CASSQEWGRGYTF. The CDR3 DNA reads as TGCGCCAGCAGCCAAGAGTGGGGGCGAGGCTACACCTTC. This chain connects TRBV4-3 to TRBJ1-2; D is perhaps TRBD1 (6 bases). CDR1 is LGHNA and CDR2 is YSLEER in the germline V gene. V was shortened by 0 bases and J by 8 bases, with 10 bases between the two germline ends. CDR3 length: 13 residues.

This chain connects TRBV6-1 to TRBJ2-3, with D possibly being TRBD2 (6 bases). CDR1 and CDR2 from the germline V gene are MNHNS and SASEGT. The CDR3 runs to 14 residues. The V end was cut by 8 bases, the J end by 0 bases, with 12 bases between. CDR3 sequence: CASLEGLSTDTQYF. The CDR3 DNA follows: TGTGCCAGCTTGGAGGGTTTAAGCACAGATACGCAGTATTTT.

This chain joins TRBV27 and TRBJ1-1, with D tentatively TRBD1 (5 bases). V lost 2 bases to trimming and J lost 4 bases, with 14 bases between them. There are 15 residues in the CDR3. In germline, CDR1 is MNHEY, CDR2 SMNVEV (reference sequence). The CDR3 here is CASSLIGGEVTEAFF. The CDR3 nucleotides read TGTGCCAGCAGTTTAATCGGGGGGGAGGTCACTGAAGCTTTCTTT.

The chain combines TRBV25-1 with TRBJ2-5; TRBD2 agrees at 8 bases. J gave up 2 bases and V 3 bases, and 5 bases lay outside the gene matches. The CDR3 runs 15 residues. Germline lookup yields CDR1 MGHDK and CDR2 SYGVNS. CDR3 region: CASSDPREGQETQYF. CDR3 DNA: TGTGCCAGCAGTGATCCCCGGGAGGGACAAGAGACCCAGTACTTC.

This clone has a handful of counts. The CDR3 loop is CASSYSTGDEKLFF. For the CDR3, the DNA is TGTGCCAGCAGTTACTCGACAGGGGATGAAAAACTGTTTTTT. The chain has TRBV6-5 and TRBJ1-4, with TRBD1 identical over 8 bases. The CDR3 spans 14 residues. V gave up 0 bases and J gave up 6 bases; unmatched junction bases: 0. Germline V gene data show CDR1 as MNHEY and CDR2 as SVGAGI.

This clone was found a few times. CDR3 DNA sequence: TGTGCCATCAGTTCACGTTCGGGGACAGGGAGCTCCTACAATGAGCAGTTCTTC. Its protein product is CAISSRSGTGSSYNEQFF. The J gene is TRBJ2-1, the V gene TRBV10-3; 9 nucleotides line up with TRBD1. The CDR3 is made up of 18 amino acids. The J segment lost 0 bases and the V segment lost 5 bases, leaving 11 bases of the junction unmatched. The germline CDR1 and CDR2 sequences are ENHRY and SYGVKD.

The chain joins TRBV19 to TRBJ1-2; D may be TRBD1 (6 bases). The CDR3 loop spans 15 amino acids. Germline V gene data show CDR1 as LNHDA and CDR2 as SQIVND (reference sequence). The V end lost 7 bases, the J end lost 2 bases, and 17 bases lay between the germline ends. CDR3 loop: CASNNNRVFNYGYTF. The CDR3 nucleotides are TGTGCCAGTAATAACAACAGGGTCTTCAACTATGGCTACACCTTC. The whole variable domain, filled in from reference TRBV19 and TRBJ1-2, reads DGGITQSPKYLFRKEGQNVTLSCEQNLNHDAMYWYRQDPGQGLRLIYYSQIVNDFQKGDIAEGYSVSREKKESFPLTVTSAQKNPTAFYLCASNNNRVFNYGYTFGSGTRLTVV.

The rearrangement uses TRBV18 and TRBJ2-7; D gene ambiguous. This CDR3 region has 15 residues. Trimming shortened V by 3 bases and J by 2 bases, and 14 bases separated the two germline ends. Germline V gene data show CDR1 as KGHSH and CDR2 as LQKENI. CDR3 residues: CASSPPSRRAYEQYF. In nucleotides, the CDR3 is TGTGCCAGCTCACCTCCGTCTAGGAGAGCCTACGAGCAGTACTTC.

The chain uses TRBV13 and TRBJ1-1; tentative D call: TRBD1 (5 bases). CDR1 PRHDT and CDR2 FYEKMQ come from the germline V gene (reference sequence). Trimming removed 5 bases at V and 0 bases at J, with 10 bases between. The CDR3 runs to 14 residues. CDR3 in amino acids: CASSRRVMNTEAFF. The CDR3 coding sequence is TGTGCCAGCAGCCGCAGGGTGATGAACACTGAAGCTTTCTTT.

This clone was observed a few times. This chain links TRBV4-3 with TRBJ1-5, with 7 bases fitting TRBD1. Germline-derived CDR1 and CDR2 are LGHNA and YSLEER. The CDR3 is 14 residues long. J gave up 7 bases and V 2 bases, and 5 bases lay outside the gene matches. CDR3 sequence: CASSQITGVQPQHF. The CDR3 bases are TGCGCCAGCAGCCAAATTACAGGGGTACAGCCCCAGCATTTT.

A single count supports this clone. The rearrangement links TRBV6-5 to TRBJ2-7, with a possible D match to TRBD1 (5 bases). Germline lookup yields CDR1 MNHEY and CDR2 SVGAGI. V gave up 1 base and J gave up 6 bases, with 10 bases separating them. The CDR3 is 13 amino acids. The CDR3 loop reads CASSYYTDSEQYF. Here the CDR3 DNA reads TGTGCCAGCAGTTACTACACAGACAGCGAGCAGTACTTC.

The V call is TRBV6-6, the J call TRBJ1-3; no clear D gene. V dropped 6 bases and J dropped 0 bases, with 9 bases sitting between them. Germline-derived CDR1 and CDR2 are MNHNY and SVGAGI (reference sequence). CDR3 length equals 14 residues. CDR3 protein: CASSQASSGNTIYF. CDR3 coding DNA: TGTGCCAGCAGCCAGGCATCCTCTGGAAACACCATATATTTT.

The gene calls are TRBV12-5 and TRBJ1-6; 11 nucleotides line up with TRBD1. Germline CDR1 reads LGHNT; CDR2 reads FRNRAP. V dropped 5 bases and J dropped 8; count of bases not matched to a gene: 2. The length of the CDR3 is 14 residues. CDR3 protein: CASGKGQGDSPLHF. In nucleotides, the CDR3 is TGTGCTAGTGGTAAGGGACAGGGGGATTCACCCCTCCACTTT.

The V gene is TRBV19, the J gene TRBJ2-7; 9 bases map to TRBD2. Germline V gene sequence: CDR1 LNHDA, CDR2 SQIVND (reference sequence). With V trimmed by 7 bases and J by 3 bases, 16 bases remained unmatched. The CDR3 covers 17 residues. The CDR3 DNA reads as TGTGCCAGTACCCAGCGGGCTAGCGGGACAAGAGGCTACGAGCAGTACTTC. Protein: CASTQRASGTRGYEQYF.

The chain carries TRBV5-6 and TRBJ2-7, with D perhaps TRBD1 (5 bases). This CDR3 has 13 amino acids. Trimming took 3 bases from V and 0 from J, leaving 7 bases between them. From germline, CDR1 is SGHDT and CDR2 YYEEEE. The CDR3 reads CASSWTSSYEQYF. The DNA for the CDR3 is TGTGCCAGCAGCTGGACAAGCTCCTACGAGCAGTACTTC.

The chain joins TRBV11-2 to TRBJ2-5; TRBD1 agrees at 10 bases. The CDR3 is 13 amino acids. In germline, CDR1 is SGHAT, CDR2 FQNNGV. V shed 0 bases and J 10 bases; nucleotides not matched to a gene: 2. CDR3 in DNA: TGTGCCAGCAGCTTAGAGGGACAGGGGAGCCAGTACTTC. Its protein product is CASSLEGQGSQYF.

The V gene is TRBV15, the J gene TRBJ2-1; D may be TRBD2 (5 bases). The ends were cut back, 3 bases at V and 0 bases at J, with 9 bases in the middle. The CDR3 covers 15 residues. Per the germline V gene, CDR1 is LNHNV and CDR2 is YYDKDF (reference sequence). The CDR3 loop is CATSRDSYSYNEQFF. CDR3 coding DNA: TGTGCCACCAGCAGGGACTCCTACTCCTACAATGAGCAGTTCTTC. Full variable domain (outside the CDR3, taken from reference TRBV15 and TRBJ2-1): DAMVIQNPRYQVTQFGKPVTLSCSQTLNHNVMYWYQQKSSQAPKLLFHYYDKDFNNEADTPDNFQSRRPNTSFCFLDIRSPGLGDTAMYLCATSRDSYSYNEQFFGPGTRLTVL.